Shown below are 12 T cell receptor beta chains from a single sample sequenced in a study of T cell changes during pregnancy in multiple sclerosis. Sequencing used immunoSEQ multiplex PCR; TCRdb keeps in-frame clones, though not all of them. Of tens of thousands of clones listed, roughly 90% were seen once; the top ten hold just under 0.3%. The input for sequencing was CD4+ T cells from peripheral blood mononuclear cells, taken in the third trimester of pregnancy. Receptors were obtained from a female donor in good health, enrolled as a control in a pregnancy study.

The count of this clone is one. This chain links TRBV5-1 with TRBJ1-1, with D tentatively TRBD1 (6 bases). Germline loops: CDR1 SGHRS, CDR2 YFSETQ. V was trimmed by 4 bases and J by 1 base, leaving 11 bases between them. The CDR3 is 14 residues long. The CDR3 sequence is CASSQDSPNTEAFF. CDR3 DNA sequence: TGCGCCAGCAGCCAGGACAGTCCGAACACTGAAGCTTTCTTT.

This clone was recorded once. V and J are TRBV19 and TRBJ2-2; tentatively, D is TRBD1 (5 bases). The V end was cut by 7 bases, the J end by 4 bases, with 13 bases between. Germline V gene sequence: CDR1 LNHDA, CDR2 SQIVND (reference sequence). This CDR3 contains 14 residues. In DNA form, the CDR3 reads TGTGCCAGTACTCCAGACAGCTTCACCGGGGAGCTGTTTTTT. Residues: CASTPDSFTGELFF.

The V call is TRBV15, the J call TRBJ1-2; D uncertain. The CDR3 covers 12 residues. CDR1 is LNHNV, CDR2 YYDKDF, per germline (reference sequence). V shed 0 bases and J shed 8 bases, with 7 bases lying between them. The CDR3 spells CATSRERIGYTF. The CDR3 region has the DNA TGTGCCACCAGCAGAGAGCGGATCGGCTACACCTTC. Looking up the rest from reference TRBV15 and TRBJ1-2 gives the full variable domain: DAMVIQNPRYQVTQFGKPVTLSCSQTLNHNVMYWYQQKSSQAPKLLFHYYDKDFNNEADTPDNFQSRRPNTSFCFLDIRSPGLGDTAMYLCATSRERIGYTFGSGTRLTVV.

The V and J genes are TRBV5-1 and TRBJ1-2; TRBD1 agrees at 8 bases. Germline assignment: CDR1 SGHRS and CDR2 YFSETQ. This CDR3 has 15 residues. V lost 0 bases, J lost 8 bases, and 9 bases stayed unmatched. The CDR3 DNA reads as TGCGCCAGCAGCTTGGAACAGGGGGTTTTGCGCGGCTACACCTTC. Amino acids: CASSLEQGVLRGYTF.

The gene calls are TRBV29-1 and TRBJ1-4; D call uncertain. The CDR3 extends over 15 amino acids. CDR1 is SQVTM and CDR2 is ANQGSEA in the germline V gene. The V and J ends lost 5 bases and 5 bases respectively, with 18 bases between them. The DNA of the CDR3 is TGCAGCGTTAATCGGGGTTGGGATGAAAATGAAAAACTGTTTTTT. Its translation: CSVNRGWDENEKLFF.

The rearrangement links TRBV5-1 to TRBJ1-2, with D hard to call. Germline V gives CDR1 SGHRS, CDR2 YFSETQ. CDR3 size: 15 residues. Trimming took 4 bases from V and 0 from J, leaving 13 bases between them. The CDR3 sequence: CASSRGDRTNYGYTF. The CDR3, as DNA: TGCGCCAGCAGCCGAGGAGATCGGACTAACTATGGCTACACCTTC. The whole variable domain, remainder taken from reference TRBV5-1 and TRBJ1-2, is KAGVTQTPRYLIKTRGQQVTLSCSPISGHRSVSWYQQTPGQGLQFLFEYFSETQRNKGNFPGRFSGRQFSNSRSEMNVSTLELGDSALYLCASSRGDRTNYGYTFGSGTRLTVV.

V and J are TRBV13 and TRBJ2-1, with 12 positions matching TRBD2. The germline CDR1 and CDR2 sequences are PRHDT and FYEKMQ (reference sequence). The V and J ends lost 3 bases and 9 bases, in that order; junction bases with no gene match: 15. The CDR3 extends over 18 amino acids. CDR3: CASSLLGWTSGDPGEQFF. CDR3 DNA sequence: TGTGCCAGCAGCTTGCTGGGCTGGACTAGCGGGGACCCTGGTGAGCAGTTCTTC.

This clone was seen a handful of times. V usage is TRBV18 and J usage is TRBJ1-2; D is undetermined. This CDR3 spans 14 amino acids. V was cut by 2 bases and J by 2 bases, with 9 bases left in between. Germline V gene data show CDR1 as KGHSH and CDR2 as LQKENI. The CDR3 here is CASSPEVQNYGYTF. CDR3 nucleotides: TGTGCCAGCTCACCAGAGGTTCAGAACTATGGCTACACCTTC.

This clone has just one count. The chain links TRBV7-2 to TRBJ2-7; TRBD1 agrees at 8 bases. The junction had 8 bases not matched to a gene; V was cut back by 4 bases and J by 3 bases. Germline V lookup: CDR1 SGHTA, CDR2 FQGNSA. The CDR3 covers 15 residues. The CDR3 DNA reads as TGTGCCAGCAGCTCCCGGACAGGGTCGGGCTACGAGCAGTACTTC. It is translated as CASSSRTGSGYEQYF.

The V and J genes are TRBV19 and TRBJ2-1, with TRBD2 as a possible D gene (6 bases). Deletions cut 0 bases from V and 9 bases from J, with 15 bases between. CDR3 length equals 15 residues. Looked up from germline, CDR1 is LNHDA and CDR2 is SQIVND (reference sequence). CDR3 region: CASSIEGGNGGEQFF. In DNA, the CDR3 is TGTGCCAGTAGTATAGAAGGCGGGAACGGCGGTGAGCAGTTCTTC.

V and J are TRBV4-3 and TRBJ2-3; TRBD1 aligns across 8 bases. Trimming cost V 2 bases and J 3 bases; bases outside gene matches: 13. Germline values: CDR1 LGHNA, CDR2 YSLEER. The CDR3 consists of 18 residues. CDR3 in DNA: TGCGCCAGCAGCCAATCATTTTTGCAGGGGGCTAGGACAGATACGCAGTATTTT. It encodes CASSQSFLQGARTDTQYF.

This rearrangement joins TRBV5-3 to TRBJ2-7; tentative D call: TRBD1 (5 bases). TRBV5-3 is an open reading frame, and its role is uncertain. The CDR3 runs 14 residues. Between the trimmed V and J ends, which lost 1 base and 4 bases, there was a span of 12 bases. As DNA, the CDR3 is TGTGCCAGAAGCTTGCCGCCAGGGAAGTACGAGCAGTACTTC. This gives the protein CARSLPPGKYEQYF.